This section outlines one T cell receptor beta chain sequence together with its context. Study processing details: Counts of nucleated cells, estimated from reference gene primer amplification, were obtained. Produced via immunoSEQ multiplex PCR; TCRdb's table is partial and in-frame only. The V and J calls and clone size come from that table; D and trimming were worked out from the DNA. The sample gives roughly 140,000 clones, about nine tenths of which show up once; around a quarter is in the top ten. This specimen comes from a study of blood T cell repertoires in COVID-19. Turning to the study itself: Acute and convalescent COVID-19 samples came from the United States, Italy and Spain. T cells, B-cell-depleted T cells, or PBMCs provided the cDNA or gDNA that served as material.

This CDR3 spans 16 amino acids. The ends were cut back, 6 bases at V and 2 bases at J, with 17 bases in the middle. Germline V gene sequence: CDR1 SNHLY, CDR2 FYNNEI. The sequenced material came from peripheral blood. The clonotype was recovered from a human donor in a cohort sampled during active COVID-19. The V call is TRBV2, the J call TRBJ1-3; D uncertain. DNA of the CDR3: TGTGCCAGCAGCGTGACACGTTCCTTGCCTGGAAACACCATATATTTT. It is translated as CASSVTRSLPGNTIYF.